These 9 T cell receptor beta chains were all obtained from the same sample, sequenced in a study of T cell responses to AZD1222 COVID-19 vaccine. Data came from immunoSEQ multiplex PCR; TCRdb stores just in-frame clones and leaves some out. The data show more than 95,000 clones, about 90% seen once. The source was peripheral blood, collected on day 0 of AZD1222 vaccination. Receptors were obtained from an adult in good health.

The chain links TRBV6-5 to TRBJ2-5, with 7 bases matching TRBD1. This CDR3 comprises 12 residues. With V trimmed by 6 bases and J by 5 bases, 3 bases remained unmatched. Germline V gives CDR1 MNHEY, CDR2 SVGAGI. CDR3 in amino acids: CASRTGLETQYF. In DNA, the CDR3 is TGTGCCAGCAGGACAGGGCTGGAGACCCAGTACTTC.

The chain's CDR3 is CASSEWTSGNNEQFF. The CDR3 DNA reads as TGTGCCAGCAGTGAATGGACTAGCGGGAACAATGAGCAGTTCTTC. The chain combines TRBV2 with TRBJ2-1, with 12 nucleotides matching TRBD2. Trimming at V came to 2 bases and at J to 5 bases, leaving 1 base not matched to a gene. From germline, CDR1 is SNHLY and CDR2 FYNNEI. There are 15 residues in the CDR3.

The genes are TRBV7-2 and TRBJ1-4; D gene unclear. Looked up from germline, CDR1 is SGHTA and CDR2 is FQGNSA. This CDR3 contains 15 residues. Trimming took off 1 base at V and 0 bases at J, with 6 bases between the two ends. The CDR3 region is CASSLGWTTNEKLFF. The CDR3 nucleotides are TGTGCCAGCAGCTTAGGATGGACAACTAATGAAAAACTGTTTTTT.

The V and J genes are TRBV7-9 and TRBJ2-7; tentative D call: TRBD1 (6 bases). The CDR3 length is 13 residues. Germline V gene data show CDR1 as SEHNR and CDR2 as FQNEAQ (reference sequence). With 5 bases removed from V and 6 bases from J, the gap between germline ends came to 14 bases. The CDR3 region is CASSTQTGSEQYF. CDR3 DNA: TGTGCCAGCAGCACCCAGACAGGATCCGAGCAGTACTTC.

The CDR3 nucleotides are TGTGCCAGCAGCGTAGGGGGAGGTCGGGAAAAACTGTTTTTT. Translation: CASSVGGGREKLFF. The rearrangement joins TRBV9 to TRBJ1-4, with unresolved D. Trimming cost V 0 bases and J 8 bases, with 11 bases left between them. Germline CDR1 and CDR2: SGDLS and YYNGEE. This CDR3 has 14 residues.

This chain connects TRBV18 to TRBJ1-5; D remains unclear. The germline V gene encodes CDR1 KGHSH and CDR2 LQKENI. The CDR3 loop spans 15 amino acids. V was cut by 2 bases and J by 4 bases, with 12 bases left in between. This CDR3 is CASSPVGLRNQPQHF. The DNA of the CDR3 is TGTGCCAGCTCACCAGTAGGACTTCGAAATCAGCCCCAGCATTTT.

V and J are TRBV11-2 and TRBJ1-1; D is unclear. This CDR3 is 14 amino acids long. Trimming cost V 0 bases and J 13 bases, with 18 bases left between them. Germline V lookup: CDR1 SGHAT, CDR2 FQNNGV. This CDR3 reads CASSLEGSVRGRFF. The CDR3 DNA is TGTGCCAGCAGCTTAGAGGGTTCGGTGCGAGGGCGTTTCTTT.

CDR3 nucleotides: TGTGCCAGCAGCTCGATAGCGGGAGGGACGAAGTTCTTC. It codes for CASSSIAGGTKFF. The chain carries TRBV11-3 and TRBJ2-1; TRBD2 matches at 11 bases. Germline trimming cut 4 bases from V and 14 bases from J; bases unmatched to any gene: 7. There are 13 residues in the CDR3. Germline assignment: CDR1 SGHNT and CDR2 YENEEA. The whole variable domain, filled in from reference TRBV11-3 and TRBJ2-1, reads EAGVVQSPRYKIIEKKQPVAFWCNPISGHNTLYWYLQNLGQGPELLIRYENEEAVDDSQLPKDRFSAERLKGVDSTLKIQPAELGDSAVYLCASSSIAGGTKFFGPGTRLTVL.

The genes are TRBV28 and TRBJ1-1; D is ambiguous. The CDR3 loop spans 12 amino acids. V was clipped by 6 bases and J by 4 bases, with 9 bases between them. Germline V lookup: CDR1 MDHEN, CDR2 SYDVKM. The CDR3 here is CASRVRSTEAFF. CDR3 DNA: TGTGCCAGCAGAGTACGGAGCACTGAAGCTTTCTTT.